The 10 T cell receptor beta chains presented below share a single source sample, sequenced in a study of T cells in Graves' hyperthyroidism and ophthalmopathy. What was amplified from RNA transcripts were TCR beta CDR3 regions. During a first-round RT-PCR of the TCR CDR3, the HTBI primer set was used. TCRdb re-derived calls from the multiplex PCR reads in MiXCR, one entry per CDR3 protein. The sample contains about 180,000 distinct CDR3 sequences, 15% to 20% of which appear only once. Sequenced input: blood. The receptors were gathered from a woman in her forties or fifties with Graves' hyperthyroidism.

This clonotype turned up a few times. The V call is TRBV20-1, the J call TRBJ2-3; D not resolved. The V and J ends lost 4 bases and 4 bases respectively, with 6 bases between them. The CDR3 consists of 11 residues. Germline CDR1 reads DFQATT; CDR2 reads SNEGSKA (reference sequence). As DNA, the CDR3 is TGCAGTGCTATAGACGCAGATACGCAGTATTTT. Translated: CSAIDADTQYF.

This clonotype was detected many times. The rearrangement links TRBV5-1 to TRBJ2-1; the D is unclear. Germline CDR1 is SGHRS and CDR2 is YFSETQ. V was shortened by 2 bases and J by 6 bases, with 6 bases between the two germline ends. This CDR3 has 12 amino acids. The CDR3: CASSFASNEQFF. The CDR3 region has the DNA TGCGCCAGCAGCTTCGCAAGCAATGAGCAGTTCTTC.

V and J are TRBV5-5 and TRBJ1-6, with D unclear. The ends were cut back, 2 bases at V and 7 bases at J, with 10 bases in the middle. The CDR3 runs to 14 residues. The germline CDR1 and CDR2 sequences are SGHKS and YYEKEE (reference sequence). CDR3 loop: CASSFQVLNSPLHF. CDR3 bases: TGTGCCAGCAGCTTTCAAGTATTGAATTCACCCCTCCACTTT.

Many counts were recorded for this clonotype. The gene calls are TRBV29-1 and TRBJ2-5, with TRBD2 identical over 12 bases. From germline, CDR1 is SQVTM and CDR2 ANQGSEA. Trimming took 3 bases from V and 5 from J; bases not matched to a gene: 10. The CDR3 runs 16 residues. The CDR3 DNA is TGCAGCGTTGACAGGTCTAGCGGGGGGGCCGGCGAGACCCAGTACTTC. This encodes CSVDRSSGGAGETQYF.

This clonotype was recorded many times. Here the CDR3 reads CASSMGLAGSYNEQFF. The CDR3 DNA is TGTGCCAGTAGTATGGGATTAGCGGGCTCCTACAATGAGCAGTTCTTC. The V and J genes are TRBV19 and TRBJ2-1; 7 positions match TRBD2. CDR1 and CDR2 (germline): LNHDA, SQIVND (reference sequence). Trimming took 3 bases from V and 0 from J; bases not matched to a gene: 5. This CDR3 has 16 amino acids.

The sample holds many counts of this clonotype. The V call is TRBV7-3, the J call TRBJ2-3; possible D gene TRBD2, 5 bases. Germline V gene sequence: CDR1 SGHTA, CDR2 FQGTGA. V lost 2 bases and J 0 bases, leaving 9 bases between the germline ends. This CDR3 region has 15 residues. The CDR3, as DNA: TGTGCCAGCAGCTTAGTGGGCGGGAGCACAGATACGCAGTATTTT. Amino acid sequence: CASSLVGGSTDTQYF.

This clonotype was seen ten or more times. The CDR3 spells CASSSNYLEAFF. CDR3 nucleotide sequence: TGTGCCAGCAGCTCAAACTATTTAGAAGCTTTCTTT. J is TRBJ1-1 and V is TRBV7-2; D call uncertain. This CDR3 has 12 residues. Germline values: CDR1 SGHTA, CDR2 FQGNSA. The V gene lost 4 bases and the J gene lost 8 bases, with 11 bases spanning the gap.

The chain carries TRBV5-1 and TRBJ2-3; weak D call: TRBD1 (5 bases). The CDR3 totals 15 residues. The V end was cut by 2 bases, the J end by 6 bases, with 16 bases between. Germline CDR1 reads SGHRS; CDR2 reads YFSETQ. CDR3 nucleotide sequence: TGCGCCAGCAGCTTCGGCTTGGCAGGGTTTGATACGCAGTATTTT. It translates to CASSFGLAGFDTQYF. The entire variable domain, with the rest obtained from reference TRBV5-1 and TRBJ2-3, is as follows: KAGVTQTPRYLIKTRGQQVTLSCSPISGHRSVSWYQQTPGQGLQFLFEYFSETQRNKGNFPGRFSGRQFSNSRSEMNVSTLELGDSALYLCASSFGLAGFDTQYFGPGTRLTVL.

V and J are TRBV19 and TRBJ1-4; D unresolved. This CDR3 is built from 16 residues. In germline, CDR1 is LNHDA, CDR2 SQIVND (reference sequence). Deletions cut 1 base from V and 3 bases from J, with 12 bases between. CDR3 loop: CASSIVTVAANEKLFF. CDR3 in DNA: TGTGCCAGTAGTATAGTAACAGTAGCAGCTAATGAAAAACTGTTTTTT.

This clonotype has at least ten counts. This chain links TRBV19 with TRBJ2-1; 7 nucleotides line up with TRBD1. Unmatched junction bases numbered 3, after V lost 4 bases and J lost 0 bases. CDR3 length: 15 residues. CDR1 is LNHDA and CDR2 is SQIVND in the germline V gene (reference sequence). CDR3 DNA: TGTGCCAGTAGTAGGGACAGAAGCTCCTACAATGAGCAGTTCTTC. This encodes CASSRDRSSYNEQFF.